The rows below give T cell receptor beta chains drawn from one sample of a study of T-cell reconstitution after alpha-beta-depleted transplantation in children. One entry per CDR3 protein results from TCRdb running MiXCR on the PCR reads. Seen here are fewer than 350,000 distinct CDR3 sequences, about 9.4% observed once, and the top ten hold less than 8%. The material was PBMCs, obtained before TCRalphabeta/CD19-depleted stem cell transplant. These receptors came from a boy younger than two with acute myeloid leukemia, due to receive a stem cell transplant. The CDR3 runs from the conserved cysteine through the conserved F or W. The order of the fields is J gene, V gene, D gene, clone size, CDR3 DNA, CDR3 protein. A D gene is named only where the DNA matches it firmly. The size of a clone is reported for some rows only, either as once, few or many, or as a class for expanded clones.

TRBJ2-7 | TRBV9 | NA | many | TGTGCCAGCAGCGTAGCCCATCTGTACGAGCAGTACTTC | CASSVAHLYEQYF
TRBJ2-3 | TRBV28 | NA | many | TGTGCCAGCCTGGGGCAGGGCACAGATACGCAGTATTTT | CASLGQGTDTQYF
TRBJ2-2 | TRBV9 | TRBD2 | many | TGTGCCAGTGGGCTAGCGGGTTTCACCGGGGAGCTGTTTTTT | CASGLAGFTGELFF
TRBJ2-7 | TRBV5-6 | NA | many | TGTGCCAGCAGCTCGGTACCGGGCCTCCCTCCCTACGAGCAGTACTTC | CASSSVPGLPPYEQYF
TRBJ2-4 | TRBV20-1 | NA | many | TGCAGTGCTAGAGAAGACGGATGGGGCAAAAACATTCAGTACTTC | CSAREDGWGKNIQYF
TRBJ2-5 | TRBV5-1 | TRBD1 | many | TGCGCCAGCAGCTTGGGACAGGGGGCTGGAGAGACCCAGTACTTC | CASSLGQGAGETQYF
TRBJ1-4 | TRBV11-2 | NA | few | TGTGCCAGCAGCTTGATAGCAGGGTCTTCCTCAAGAACTAATGAAAAACTGTTTTTT | CASSLIAGSSSRTNEKLFF
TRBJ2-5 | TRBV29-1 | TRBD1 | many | TGCAGCGTTGGAGGATTCACAGGGGGCGAGGAAGAGACCCAGTACTTC | CSVGGFTGGEEETQYF
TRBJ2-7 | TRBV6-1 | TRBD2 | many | TGTGCCAGCAGTCGCCTGAGCGGGGGGCCCGACGAGCAGTACTTC | CASSRLSGGPDEQYF
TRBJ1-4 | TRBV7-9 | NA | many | TGTGCCAGCGGGGCCTCTGAAAATGAAAAACTGTTTTTT | CASGASENEKLFF
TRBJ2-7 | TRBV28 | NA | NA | TGTGCCAGCAGTTCCCCCGCGCGGGTCACTTCGGGCGAGCAGTACTTC | CASSSPARVTSGEQYF
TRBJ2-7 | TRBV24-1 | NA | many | TGTGCCACCAGTGACCCCGAGGGGGGGAACTACGAGCAGTACTTC | CATSDPEGGNYEQYF
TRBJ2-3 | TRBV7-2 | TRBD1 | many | TGTGCCAGCAGCTACAGGGGCCCCACAGATACGCAGTATTTT | CASSYRGPTDTQYF
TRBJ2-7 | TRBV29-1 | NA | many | TGCAGCGCTTTCCTCGAGCCTTTATGGGAGCAGTACTTC | CSAFLEPLWEQYF
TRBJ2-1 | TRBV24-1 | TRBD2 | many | TGTGCCACCAGTGATTTCTCGGGACTAGCCAACACAAATGAGCAGTTCTTC | CATSDFSGLANTNEQFF
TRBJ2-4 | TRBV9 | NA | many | TGTGCCAGCAGCGTAGACGAGGGAGAAAGCAAAAACATTCAGTACTTC | CASSVDEGESKNIQYF
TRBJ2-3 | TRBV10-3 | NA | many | TGTGCCATCAGTATAACTATTGGAGATACGCAGTATTTT | CAISITIGDTQYF
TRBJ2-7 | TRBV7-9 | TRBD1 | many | TGTGCCAGCAGCCTCTTAGGGACAGGTCCCTACGAGCAGTACTTC | CASSLLGTGPYEQYF
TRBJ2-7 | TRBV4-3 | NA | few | TGCGCCAGCAGCCAAGCCCCTACCTACGAGCAGTACTTC | CASSQAPTYEQYF
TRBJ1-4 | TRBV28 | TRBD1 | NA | TGTGCCAGCAGTTCTGACAGGGTCAGAAAGAATGAAAAACTGTTTTTT | CASSSDRVRKNEKLFF
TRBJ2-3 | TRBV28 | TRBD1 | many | TGTGCCAGCAGTTGGGGGACAGACACAGATACGCAGTATTTT | CASSWGTDTDTQYF
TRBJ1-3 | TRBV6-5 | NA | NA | TGTGCCAGCAGTTCCCCGCAGGGTCCTGGAAACACCATATATTTT | CASSSPQGPGNTIYF
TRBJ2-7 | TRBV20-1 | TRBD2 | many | TGCAGTGCTAGTCCTACGGGGGGGCCGCTCTACGAGCAGTACTTC | CSASPTGGPLYEQYF
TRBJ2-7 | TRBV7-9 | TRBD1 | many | TGTGCCAGCAGCCATGACCGGGACAGAGCCTCCTACGAGCAGTACTTC | CASSHDRDRASYEQYF
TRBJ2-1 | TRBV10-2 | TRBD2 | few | TGCGCCAGCATGACTAGCGGGAGCTACAATGAGCAGTTCTTC | CASMTSGSYNEQFF
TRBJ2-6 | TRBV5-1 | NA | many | TGCGCCAGCAGCACAAACAGGCGCAGGCTCTTCGGCTCTGGGGCCAACGTCCTGACTTTC | CASSTNRRRLFGSGANVLTF
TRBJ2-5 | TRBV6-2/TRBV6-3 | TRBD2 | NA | TGTGCCAGCAGTTACAGGCCGGGACTAGCGGGTCGGGAGACCCAGTACTTC | CASSYRPGLAGRETQYF
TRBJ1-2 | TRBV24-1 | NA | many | TGTGCCACCAGTGATTTTGCAGGGCTGGGCTACACCTTC | CATSDFAGLGYTF
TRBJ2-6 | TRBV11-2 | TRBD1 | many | TGTGCCAGCATGGGACAGGGGGGCTTCATCTCTGGGGCCAACGTCCTGACTTTC | CASMGQGGFISGANVLTF
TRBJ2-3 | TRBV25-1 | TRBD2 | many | TGTGCCAGCAGTGAATGGGCGACTAGCGGGAGGTCAGATACGCAGTATTTT | CASSEWATSGRSDTQYF
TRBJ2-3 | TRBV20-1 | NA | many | TGCAGTGCGCTCCGGGCAGGGGGGACAGATACGCAGTATTTT | CSALRAGGTDTQYF
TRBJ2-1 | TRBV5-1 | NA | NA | TGCGCCAGCAGCCAACCCCGGGAGAGCTCCTACAATGAGCAGTTCTTC | CASSQPRESSYNEQFF
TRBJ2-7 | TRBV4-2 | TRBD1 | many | TGTGCCAGCAGCCAACTTCCGGGACAGACCTACGAGCAGTACTTC | CASSQLPGQTYEQYF
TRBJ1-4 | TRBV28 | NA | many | TGTGCCAGCAGTTCGGGATATGAGGGTGAAAAACTGTTTTTT | CASSSGYEGEKLFF
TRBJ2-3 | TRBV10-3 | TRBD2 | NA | TGTGCCACTAGCGGGACAGATACGCAGTATTTT | CATSGTDTQYF
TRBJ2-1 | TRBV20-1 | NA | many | TGCAGTGCTACCGGGGGCGCCCCTACAAATGAGCAGTTCTTC | CSATGGAPTNEQFF
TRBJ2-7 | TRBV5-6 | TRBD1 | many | TGTGCCAGCAGCTTGGACGGGACAGGACTTCTGGAGCAGTACTTC | CASSLDGTGLLEQYF
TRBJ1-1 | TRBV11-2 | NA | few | TGTGCCAGCAGTCCTAGAGGGGGGGGGAGCACTGAAGCTTTCTTT | CASSPRGGGSTEAFF
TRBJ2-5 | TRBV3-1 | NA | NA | TGTGCCAGCAGCGAGAGGGGGGGGCATCAAGAGACCCAGTACTTC | CASSERGGHQETQYF
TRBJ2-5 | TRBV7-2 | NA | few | TGTGCCAGCAGCTTAATGGACAGCCCCCAAGAGACCCAGTACTTC | CASSLMDSPQETQYF
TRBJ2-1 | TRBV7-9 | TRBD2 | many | TGTGCCTGGGAGACTAGCGGGGCTTACAATGAGCAGTTCTTC | CAWETSGAYNEQFF
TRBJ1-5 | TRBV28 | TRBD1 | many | TGTGCCAGCAGTTGGGACAGGGGGAATCAGCCCCAGCATTTT | CASSWDRGNQPQHF
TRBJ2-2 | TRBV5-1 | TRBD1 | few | TGCGCCAGCAGCTTAAGGGGGCGCGAAAGTGCCGGGGAGCTGTTTTTT | CASSLRGRESAGELFF
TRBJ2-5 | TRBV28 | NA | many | TGTGCCAGCAGTTTTCCCCCACAGGGTACGGAGACCCAGTACTTC | CASSFPPQGTETQYF
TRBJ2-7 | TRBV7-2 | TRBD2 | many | TGTGCCAGCAGCCGCATGGCCGGGAGGTACGAGCAGTACTTC | CASSRMAGRYEQYF
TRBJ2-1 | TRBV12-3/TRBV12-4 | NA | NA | TGTGCCAGCAGTTTAGGGGGAAGTCTAGCGAGCTCCTACAATGAGCAGTTCTTC | CASSLGGSLASSYNEQFF
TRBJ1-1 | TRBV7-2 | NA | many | TGTGCCAGCAGCCCCGGGCCTTGGGGCACTGAAGCTTTCTTT | CASSPGPWGTEAFF
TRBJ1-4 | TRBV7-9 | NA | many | TGTGCCAGCACCTCGACGGAAACTAATGAAAAACTGTTTTTT | CASTSTETNEKLFF
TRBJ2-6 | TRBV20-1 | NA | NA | TGCAGTGCTAGAGAACATGGTGGGGCCAACGTCCTGACTTTC | CSAREHGGANVLTF
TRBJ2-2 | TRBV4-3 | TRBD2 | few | TGCGCCAGCAGCCAAGGGTGGCTAGCGGGGTGGAGCGGGGAGCTGTTTTTT | CASSQGWLAGWSGELFF
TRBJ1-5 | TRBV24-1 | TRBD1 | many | TGTGCCACCAGTGAGGACAGGAGCAATCAGCCCCAGCATTTT | CATSEDRSNQPQHF
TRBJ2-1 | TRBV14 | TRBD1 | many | TGTGCCAGCAGCCAGAGGGGGCCCACTAACTCCTACAATGAGCAGTTCTTC | CASSQRGPTNSYNEQFF